Each of the 12 T cell receptor beta chains below was sequenced from the same sample in a study of prognosis after radiotherapy for stage I lung cancer. Two-round multiplex PCR, the amplification method, yielded TCR beta CDR3 from genomic DNA. Primers specific to each TRBV and TRBJ gene drove first-round PCR. TCRdb fed the multiplex PCR reads into MiXCR, producing one record per CDR3 protein. Here the sample spans 20,000 to 25,000 distinct CDR3 sequences, more than 35% being singletons. The material was PBMCs, obtained before or after stereotactic body radiation therapy (not recorded which). The receptors come from a donor at least 50 years old with non-small cell lung cancer.

As regards this clonotype: One end of the junction fails to match germline, which may point to a read error. V and J are TRBV2 and TRBJ1-1; D gene unclear. This CDR3 has 16 amino acids. Germline values: CDR1 SNHLY, CDR2 FYNNEI. CDR3 residues: CASSTLVNWLNTEALF. CDR3 in DNA: TGTGCCAGCAGCACTCTAGTGAACTGGCTGAACACTGAAGCTTTATTT.

J is TRBJ2-2 and V is TRBV6-2 or TRBV6-3; D unresolved. The CDR3 contains 14 residues. Trimming took off 4 bases at V and 0 bases at J, with 6 bases between the two ends. The germline V gene has CDR1 MNHEY and CDR2 SVGEGT. The DNA of the CDR3 is TGTGCCAGCAGTTTAATCCCGAACACCGGGGAGCTGTTTTTT. Its translation is CASSLIPNTGELFF.

This clonotype was recorded at least ten times. The rearrangement joins TRBV30 to TRBJ2-5; perhaps TRBD2 as D (7 bases). The V end was cut by 3 bases, the J end by 7 bases, with 30 bases between. The CDR3 has 18 amino acids. CDR1 is GTSNPN, CDR2 SVGIG, per germline (reference sequence). CDR3 in amino acids: CAWSARSSGLGGWRTQYF. The CDR3 DNA reads as TGTGCCTGGAGCGCGAGGTCCAGTGGACTAGGGGGGTGGCGGACCCAGTACTTC.

This rearrangement joins TRBV6-2 or TRBV6-3 to TRBJ1-1, with D hard to call. The CDR3 has 14 residues. The germline CDR1 and CDR2 sequences are MNHEY and SVGEGT. V lost 5 bases to trimming and J lost 3 bases, with 13 bases between them. As DNA, the CDR3 is TGTGCCAGCAGTGAAGCGGAAGAATACACTGAAGCTTTCTTT. This gives the protein CASSEAEEYTEAFF.

V gene TRBV6-4 combines with J gene TRBJ2-3; D is perhaps TRBD1 (6 bases). V was shortened by 5 bases and J by 2 bases, with 14 bases between the two germline ends. The CDR3 has 15 amino acids. Germline V gene lookup returns CDR1 MRHNA and CDR2 SNTAGT. DNA for the CDR3: TGTGCCAGCAGTCCCACTGGGGGCAACACAGATACGCAGTATTTT. It codes for CASSPTGGNTDTQYF.

Points on this clonotype: With a far larger clone one base away, a read error is the likely cause. CDR3 nucleotides: TGTGCCAGCAGCTCGGTAGCGGGAGGCTGGGCCAACGTCCTGACTTTC. The encoded protein is CASSSVAGGWANVLTF. The rearrangement joins TRBV6-5 to TRBJ2-6; 10 bases are shared with TRBD2. Germline V gene sequence: CDR1 MNHEY, CDR2 SVGAGI. Trimming at V came to 6 bases and at J to 5 bases, leaving 7 bases not matched to a gene. This CDR3 has 16 residues.

This chain links TRBV28 with TRBJ1-4; TRBD1 is a possible D gene (6 bases). Trimming pared 7 bases from V and 6 bases from J, leaving 12 bases between. There are 13 residues in the CDR3. Germline CDR1 is MDHEN and CDR2 is SYDVKM. As DNA, the CDR3 is TGTGCCAGCATTCTAGGGGGGGATGAAAAACTGTTTTTT. Translating it yields CASILGGDEKLFF.

This clonotype was counted many times. The chain carries TRBV20-1 and TRBJ2-6; no clear D. CDR1 DFQATT and CDR2 SNEGSKA come from the germline V gene (reference sequence). Trimming pared 7 bases from V and 0 bases from J, leaving 7 bases between. This CDR3 comprises 13 residues. The CDR3 DNA reads TGCAGTGTAGTACACTCTGGGGCCAACGTCCTGACTTTC. It translates to CSVVHSGANVLTF.

The chain joins TRBV6-1 to TRBJ2-1, with 8 bases that match TRBD2. The CDR3 loop spans 14 amino acids. CDR1 MNHNS and CDR2 SASEGT come from the germline V gene. The V gene end was trimmed by 7 bases and the J gene end by 1 base; junction bases not matched to a gene: 3. The CDR3, as DNA: TGTGCCAGCATACTAGCGGATTCCTACAATGAGCAGTTCTTC. It is translated as CASILADSYNEQFF.

This clonotype was detected only a few times. A far larger clone lies a single base away; this is likely a read error. The V call is TRBV6-1, the J call TRBJ2-6; D assignment may be TRBD1 or TRBD2 (6 bases each). CDR3 length: 17 residues. V lost 5 bases, J lost 2 bases, and 16 bases lay in between. The germline CDR1 and CDR2 sequences are MNHNS and SASEGT. The CDR3 DNA sequence: TGTGCCAGCAGTTCTCCCCCGGGGGCTACTGGGGCCAACGTCCTGACTTTC. Residues: CASSSPPGATGANVLTF.

This clonotype showed up just once. This may be a read error: a much more frequent sequence differs by one nucleotide. The rearrangement links TRBV2 to TRBJ2-7; 12 bases line up with TRBD2. The germline gives CDR1 SNHLY, CDR2 FYNNEI. This CDR3 has 14 amino acids. The CDR3 sequence: CASGGTSGSYGQYF. CDR3 sequence (DNA): TGTGCCAGCGGGGGGACTAGCGGGTCCTACGGGCAGTACTTC.

The table lists this clonotype with a few counts. As DNA, the CDR3 is TGCGCCAGCGGAGAGGGGGGGCGGGATGCTGCCAAAAACATTCAGTACTTC. Translation: CASGEGGRDAAKNIQYF. The chain has TRBV5-1 and TRBJ2-4; D might be TRBD2 (7 bases). This CDR3 is 17 amino acids long. The V end was cut by 7 bases, the J end by 1 base, with 21 bases between. Germline CDR1 and CDR2: SGHRS and YFSETQ.